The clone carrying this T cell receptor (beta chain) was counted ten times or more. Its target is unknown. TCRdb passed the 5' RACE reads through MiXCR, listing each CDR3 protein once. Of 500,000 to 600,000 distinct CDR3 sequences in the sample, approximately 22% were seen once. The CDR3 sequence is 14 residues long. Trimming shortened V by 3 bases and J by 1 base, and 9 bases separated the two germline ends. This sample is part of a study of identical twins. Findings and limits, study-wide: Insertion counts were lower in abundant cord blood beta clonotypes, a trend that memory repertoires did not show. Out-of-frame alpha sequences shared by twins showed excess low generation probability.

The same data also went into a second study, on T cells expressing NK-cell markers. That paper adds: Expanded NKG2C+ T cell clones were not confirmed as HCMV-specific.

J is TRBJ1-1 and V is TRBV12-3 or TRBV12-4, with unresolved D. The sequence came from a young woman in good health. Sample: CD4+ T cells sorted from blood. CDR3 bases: TGTGCCAGCAGTTTGAGTCGGGGGAACACTGAAGCTTTCTTT. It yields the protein CASSLSRGNTEAFF.